These T cell receptor beta chains were read from a single sample in a study of blood T cell repertoires in COVID-19. Clones were sequenced by immunoSEQ multiplex PCR, and TCRdb holds only the in-frame ones, with some missing. Of 220,000 or so clones in the sample, 82% were seen once. Sequenced material: peripheral blood. Every receptor here comes from a woman older than 75 with acute or convalescent COVID-19. CDR3s include the opening cysteine and the closing phenylalanine or tryptophan. Fields, in order: J gene, V gene, CDR3 protein.

TRBJ1-5,TRBV6-6,CASSYGQGEEPQHF
TRBJ1-3,TRBV9,CASSAQPPISGNTIYF
TRBJ2-2,TRBV6-6,CASSYSVRTTGELFF
TRBJ1-2,TRBV15,CATSRDVTGSGYTF
TRBJ1-3,TRBV7-6,CASSLGYRGTGNTIYF
TRBJ2-7,TRBV6-1,CASSILTGSAREQYF
TRBJ1-1,TRBV5-1,CASSSSTGRPTEAFF
TRBJ1-1,TRBV29-1,CSVVGGPTNEAFF
TRBJ2-7,TRBV20-1,CSASSGRSSYEQYF
TRBJ2-1,TRBV2,CASAAGRSYNEQFF
TRBJ2-7,TRBV5-1,CASSWTGDRFEQYF
TRBJ1-3,TRBV9,CASSVGQELAGNTIYF
TRBJ2-7,TRBV7-2,CASSLAAGALGEQYF
TRBJ1-2,TRBV19,CASTLRDRANGYTF